This paragraph reports one T cell receptor beta chain. The target antigen is unknown. These data belong to a study of STAT5B mutations in CD4+ large granular lymphocyte leukemia. Regarding the study as a whole: Data were not HLA-matched across samples. Patient CD4-sorted repertoires stayed more clonal than healthy ones after leukemic-clone removal.

The assay was run at survey level. Using immunoSEQ multiplex PCR, the repertoire was profiled, and TCRdb retains in-frame clones only, with some absent. The data hold over 35,000 clones, with approximately 85% observed a single time. This TCR was sampled from a human donor in good health. Specimen: CD4+ T cells from blood buffy coats.

Here the CDR3 reads CASKRAAAYEQYF. The CDR3 DNA reads as TGTGCCAGCAAGCGGGCGGCCGCCTACGAGCAGTACTTC. This chain uses TRBV6-5 with TRBJ2-7, with a tentative D call TRBD2 (6 bases). Germline V gene sequence: CDR1 MNHEY, CDR2 SVGAGI. This CDR3 region has 13 residues. The V and J ends lost 7 bases and 2 bases respectively, with 12 bases between them.